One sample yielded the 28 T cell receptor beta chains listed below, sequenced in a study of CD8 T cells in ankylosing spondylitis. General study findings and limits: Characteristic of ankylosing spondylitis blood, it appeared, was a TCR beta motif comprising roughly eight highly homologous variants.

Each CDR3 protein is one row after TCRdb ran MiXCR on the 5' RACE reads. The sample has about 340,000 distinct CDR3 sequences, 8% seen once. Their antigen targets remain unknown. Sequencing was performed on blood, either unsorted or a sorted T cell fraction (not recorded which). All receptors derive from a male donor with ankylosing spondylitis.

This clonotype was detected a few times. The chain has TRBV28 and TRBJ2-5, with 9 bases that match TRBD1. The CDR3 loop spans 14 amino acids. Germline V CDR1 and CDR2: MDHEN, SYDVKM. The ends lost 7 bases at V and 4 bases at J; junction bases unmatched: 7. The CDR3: CASTYTGGVETQYF. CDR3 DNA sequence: TGTGCCAGCACCTATACAGGGGGCGTAGAGACCCAGTACTTC.

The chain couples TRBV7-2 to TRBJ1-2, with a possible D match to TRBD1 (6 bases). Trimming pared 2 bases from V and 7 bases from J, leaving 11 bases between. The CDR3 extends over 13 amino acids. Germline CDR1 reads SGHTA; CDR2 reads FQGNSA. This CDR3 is CASSLRQDPGYTF. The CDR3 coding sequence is TGTGCCAGCAGCTTAAGACAGGATCCTGGCTACACCTTC. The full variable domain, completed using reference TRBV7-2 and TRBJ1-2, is GAGVSQSPSNKVTEKGKDVELRCDPISGHTALYWYRQSLGQGLEFLIYFQGNSAPDKSGLPSDRFSAERTGGSVSTLTIQRTQQEDSAVYLCASSLRQDPGYTFGSGTRLTVV.

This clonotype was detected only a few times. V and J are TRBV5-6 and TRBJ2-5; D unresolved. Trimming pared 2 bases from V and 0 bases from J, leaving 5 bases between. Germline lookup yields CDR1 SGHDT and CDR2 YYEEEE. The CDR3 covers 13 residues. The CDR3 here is CASSFTDQETQYF. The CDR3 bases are TGTGCCAGCAGCTTCACGGACCAAGAGACCCAGTACTTC.

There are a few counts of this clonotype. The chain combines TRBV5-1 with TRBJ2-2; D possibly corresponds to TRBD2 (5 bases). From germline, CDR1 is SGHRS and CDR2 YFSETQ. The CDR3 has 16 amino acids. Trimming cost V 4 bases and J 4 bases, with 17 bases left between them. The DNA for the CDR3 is TGCGCCAGCAGCACGGACCCGACCGAGGGCACCGGGGAGCTGTTTTTT. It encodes CASSTDPTEGTGELFF.

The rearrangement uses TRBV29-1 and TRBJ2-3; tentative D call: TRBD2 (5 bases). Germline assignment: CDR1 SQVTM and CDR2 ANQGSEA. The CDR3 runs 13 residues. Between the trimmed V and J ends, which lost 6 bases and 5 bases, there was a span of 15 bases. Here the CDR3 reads CSVSVAAGDTQYF. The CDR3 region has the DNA TGCAGCGTCTCAGTCGCCGCGGGAGATACGCAGTATTTT.

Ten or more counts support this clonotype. The CDR3 coding sequence is TGTGCCAGCAGCCCCCCGGGACTAGCGGGAATGGGGGGGCAGTTCTTC. Its translation is CASSPPGLAGMGGQFF. V gene TRBV7-2 combines with J gene TRBJ2-1; 13 nucleotides agree with TRBD2. Germline V gives CDR1 SGHTA, CDR2 FQGNSA. V shed 5 bases and J 12 bases; nucleotides not matched to a gene: 13. CDR3 length equals 16 residues.

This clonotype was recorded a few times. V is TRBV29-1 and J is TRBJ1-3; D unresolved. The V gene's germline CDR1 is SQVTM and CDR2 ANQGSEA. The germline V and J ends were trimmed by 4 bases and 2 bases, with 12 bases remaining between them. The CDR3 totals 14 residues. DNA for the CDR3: TGCAGCGTTGGGATCCATGAGACTGGAAACACCATATATTTT. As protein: CSVGIHETGNTIYF.

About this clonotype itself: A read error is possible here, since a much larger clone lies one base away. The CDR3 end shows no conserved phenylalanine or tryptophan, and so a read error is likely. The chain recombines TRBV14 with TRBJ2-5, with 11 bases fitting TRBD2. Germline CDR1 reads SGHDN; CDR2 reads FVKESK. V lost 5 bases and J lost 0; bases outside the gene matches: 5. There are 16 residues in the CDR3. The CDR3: CASSNGLAGNQETQYS. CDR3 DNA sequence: TGTGCCAGCAGCAATGGACTAGCGGGTAACCAAGAGACCCAGTACTCC.

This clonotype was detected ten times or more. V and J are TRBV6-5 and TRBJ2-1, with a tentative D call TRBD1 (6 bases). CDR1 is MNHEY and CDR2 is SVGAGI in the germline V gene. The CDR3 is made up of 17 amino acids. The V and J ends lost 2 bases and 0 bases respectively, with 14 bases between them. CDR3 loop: CASSYLGTFSSYNEQFF. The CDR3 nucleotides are TGTGCCAGCAGTTACCTCGGGACATTTAGCTCCTACAATGAGCAGTTCTTC.

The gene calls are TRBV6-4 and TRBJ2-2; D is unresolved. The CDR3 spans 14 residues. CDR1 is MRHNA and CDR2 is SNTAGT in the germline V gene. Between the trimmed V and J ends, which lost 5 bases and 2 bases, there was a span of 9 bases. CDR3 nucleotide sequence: TGTGCCAGCAGTCAATTAGCCAACACCGGGGAGCTGTTTTTT. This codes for CASSQLANTGELFF.

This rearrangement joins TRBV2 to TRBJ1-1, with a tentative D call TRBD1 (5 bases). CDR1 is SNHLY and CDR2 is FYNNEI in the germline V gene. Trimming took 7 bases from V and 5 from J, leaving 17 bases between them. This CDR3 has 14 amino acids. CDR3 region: CASNQDIAGTEAFF. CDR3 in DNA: TGTGCCAGCAACCAGGACATTGCGGGAACTGAAGCTTTCTTT.

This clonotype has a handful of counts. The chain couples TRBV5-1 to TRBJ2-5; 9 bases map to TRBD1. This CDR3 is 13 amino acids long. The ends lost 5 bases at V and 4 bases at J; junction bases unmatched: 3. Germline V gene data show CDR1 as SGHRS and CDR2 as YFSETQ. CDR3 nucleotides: TGCGCCAGCAGACCGACAGGGGGAGAGACCCAGTACTTC. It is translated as CASRPTGGETQYF.

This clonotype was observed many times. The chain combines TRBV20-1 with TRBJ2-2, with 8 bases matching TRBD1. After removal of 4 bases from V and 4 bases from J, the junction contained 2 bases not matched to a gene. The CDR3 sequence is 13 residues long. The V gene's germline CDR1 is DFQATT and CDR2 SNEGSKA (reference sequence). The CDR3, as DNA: TGCAGTGCTACGACAGGGGCCACCGGGGAGCTGTTTTTT. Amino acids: CSATTGATGELFF.

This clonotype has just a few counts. This chain's CDR3 is CAIRTDSNYGYTF. For the CDR3, the DNA is TGTGCCATCAGAACAGACAGTAACTATGGCTACACCTTC. V usage is TRBV10-3 and J usage is TRBJ1-2, with a weak D call TRBD1 (5 bases). This CDR3 has 13 residues. Germline V gene sequence: CDR1 ENHRY, CDR2 SYGVKD. V lost 6 bases and J 1 base, leaving 9 bases between the germline ends.

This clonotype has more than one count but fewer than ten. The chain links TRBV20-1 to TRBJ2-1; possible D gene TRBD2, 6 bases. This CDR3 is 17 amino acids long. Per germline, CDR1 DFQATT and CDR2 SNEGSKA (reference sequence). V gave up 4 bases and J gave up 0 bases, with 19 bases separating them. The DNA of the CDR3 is TGCAGTGCTACCGCCCGAGCGGGCCTGTCCTCCTACAATGAGCAGTTCTTC. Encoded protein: CSATARAGLSSYNEQFF.

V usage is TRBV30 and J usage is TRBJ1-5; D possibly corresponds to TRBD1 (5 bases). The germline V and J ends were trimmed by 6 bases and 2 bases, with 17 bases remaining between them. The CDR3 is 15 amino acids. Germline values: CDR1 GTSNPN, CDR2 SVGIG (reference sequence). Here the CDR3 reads CACSLGGIGNQPQHF. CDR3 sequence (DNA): TGTGCCTGCTCCCTCGGGGGGATAGGCAATCAGCCCCAGCATTTT.

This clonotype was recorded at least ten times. CDR3: CASSELAGVLGAKNIQYF. The DNA of the CDR3 is TGTGCCAGCAGTGAACTAGCGGGAGTTTTAGGAGCCAAAAACATTCAGTACTTC. The J gene is TRBJ2-4, the V gene TRBV28; 11 nucleotides match TRBD2. Germline CDR1 MDHEN, CDR2 SYDVKM. CDR3 size: 18 residues. With V trimmed by 5 bases and J by 0 bases, 9 bases remained unmatched.

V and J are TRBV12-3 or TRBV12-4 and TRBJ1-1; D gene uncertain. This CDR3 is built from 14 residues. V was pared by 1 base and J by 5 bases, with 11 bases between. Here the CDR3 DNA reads TGTGCCAGCAGTTTAGAGGGCAGTCGGACTGAAGCTTTCTTT. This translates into CASSLEGSRTEAFF.

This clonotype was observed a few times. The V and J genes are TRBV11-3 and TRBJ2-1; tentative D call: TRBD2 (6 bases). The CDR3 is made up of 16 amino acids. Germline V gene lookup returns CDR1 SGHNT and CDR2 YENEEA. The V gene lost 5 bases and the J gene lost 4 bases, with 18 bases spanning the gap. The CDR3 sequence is CASSPEAGTVYNEQFF. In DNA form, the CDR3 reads TGTGCCAGCAGCCCAGAGGCAGGGACTGTTTACAATGAGCAGTTCTTC.

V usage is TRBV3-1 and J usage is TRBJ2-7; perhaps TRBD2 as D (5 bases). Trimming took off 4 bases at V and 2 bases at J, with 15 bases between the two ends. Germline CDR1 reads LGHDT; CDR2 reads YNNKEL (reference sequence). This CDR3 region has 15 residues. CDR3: CASSRDVAEAYEQYF. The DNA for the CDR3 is TGTGCCAGCAGCCGAGATGTTGCGGAGGCCTACGAGCAGTACTTC.

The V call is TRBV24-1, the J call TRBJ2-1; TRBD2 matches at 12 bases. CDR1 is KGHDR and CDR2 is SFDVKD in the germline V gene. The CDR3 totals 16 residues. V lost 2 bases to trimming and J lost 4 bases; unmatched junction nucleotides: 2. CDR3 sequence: CATSDWTSGIYNEQFF. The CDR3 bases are TGTGCCACCAGTGATTGGACTAGCGGGATATACAATGAGCAGTTCTTC.

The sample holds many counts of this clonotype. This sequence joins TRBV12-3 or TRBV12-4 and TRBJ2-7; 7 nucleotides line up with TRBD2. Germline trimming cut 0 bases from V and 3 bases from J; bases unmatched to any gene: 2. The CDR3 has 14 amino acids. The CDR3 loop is CASSLAGGLYEQYF. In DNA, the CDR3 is TGTGCCAGCAGTTTAGCGGGAGGGCTCTACGAGCAGTACTTC.

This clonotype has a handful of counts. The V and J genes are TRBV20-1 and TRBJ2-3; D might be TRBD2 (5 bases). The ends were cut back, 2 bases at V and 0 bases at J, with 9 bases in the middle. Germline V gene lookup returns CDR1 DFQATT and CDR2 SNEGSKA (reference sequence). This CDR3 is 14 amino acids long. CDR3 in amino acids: CSARQAASTDTQYF. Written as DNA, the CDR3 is TGCAGTGCTAGACAAGCGGCTAGCACAGATACGCAGTATTTT.

CDR3 DNA sequence: TGTGCCAGCAGCCCGCCGGATTGGGTGCATGAGCAGTTCTTC. Translated, it gives CASSPPDWVHEQFF. The rearrangement joins TRBV5-6 to TRBJ2-1; unclear D gene. V lost 4 bases and J 8 bases, leaving 16 bases between the germline ends. Germline CDR1 is SGHDT and CDR2 is YYEEEE. The CDR3 is 14 amino acids.

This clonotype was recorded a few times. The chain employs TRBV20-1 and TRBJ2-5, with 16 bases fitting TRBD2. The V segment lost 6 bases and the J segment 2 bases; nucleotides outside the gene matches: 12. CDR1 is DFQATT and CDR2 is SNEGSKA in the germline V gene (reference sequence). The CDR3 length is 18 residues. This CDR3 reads CSAVPGLAGGILQETQYF. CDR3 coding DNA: TGCAGTGCAGTTCCGGGACTAGCGGGGGGGATCCTTCAAGAGACCCAGTACTTC.

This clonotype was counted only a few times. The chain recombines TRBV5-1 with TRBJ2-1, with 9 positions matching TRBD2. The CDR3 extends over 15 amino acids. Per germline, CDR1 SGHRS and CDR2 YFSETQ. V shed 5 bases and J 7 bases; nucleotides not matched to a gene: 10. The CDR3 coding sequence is TGCGCCAGCAGTACGTTTACTAGCGGGCGGAATGAGCAGTTCTTC. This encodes CASSTFTSGRNEQFF.

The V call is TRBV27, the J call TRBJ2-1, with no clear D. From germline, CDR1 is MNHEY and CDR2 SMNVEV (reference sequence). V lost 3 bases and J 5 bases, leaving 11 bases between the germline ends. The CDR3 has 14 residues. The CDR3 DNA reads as TGTGCCAGCAGTTTCATTCCCCCCAACAATGAGCAGTTCTTC. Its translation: CASSFIPPNNEQFF.

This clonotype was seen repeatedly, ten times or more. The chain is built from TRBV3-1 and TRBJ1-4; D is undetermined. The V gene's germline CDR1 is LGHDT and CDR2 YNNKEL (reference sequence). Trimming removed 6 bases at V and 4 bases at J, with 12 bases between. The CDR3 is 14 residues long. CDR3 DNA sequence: TGTGCCAGCAGTCACGACCTTTATAATGAAAAACTGTTTTTT. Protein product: CASSHDLYNEKLFF.